This entry lists 28 T cell receptor beta chains sequenced from one sample in a study of T cell changes during pregnancy in multiple sclerosis. Generated by immunoSEQ multiplex PCR, the TCRdb table keeps only in-frame clones and is missing some. The sample includes 35,000 or so clones, approximately 91% of them seen just once. Sequenced here: peripheral blood, sampled in the second trimester of pregnancy. Receptors were obtained from a female donor in good health, enrolled as a control in a pregnancy study.

This chain uses TRBV2 with TRBJ2-1; 7 positions agree with TRBD2. The CDR3 is 15 residues long. From germline, CDR1 is SNHLY and CDR2 FYNNEI. V gave up 2 bases and J gave up 2 bases; unmatched junction bases: 3. CDR3 bases: TGTGCCAGCAGTGAAAGAGCGGGACCCTACAATGAGCAGTTCTTC. Translated, it gives CASSERAGPYNEQFF.

This clone was seen more than once but under ten times. This chain connects TRBV9 to TRBJ1-1; D is ambiguous. The CDR3 totals 14 residues. Per germline, CDR1 SGDLS and CDR2 YYNGEE. The V end lost 0 bases, the J end lost 6 bases, and 12 bases lay between the germline ends. As DNA, the CDR3 is TGTGCCAGCAGCGTAGGAGGGCCCCCGGCTGAAGCTTTCTTT. This gives the protein CASSVGGPPAEAFF.

The chain employs TRBV12-5 and TRBJ1-3; D is unclear. Trimming left V 3 bases short and J 4 bases short, with 16 bases between. The CDR3 runs 16 residues. Per germline, CDR1 LGHNT and CDR2 FRNRAP. Here the CDR3 reads CASGFRRLGTGNTIYF. DNA of the CDR3: TGTGCTAGTGGTTTCAGGAGGCTCGGAACCGGAAACACCATATATTTT.

A single count supports this clone. The genes are TRBV19 and TRBJ2-7, with 8 bases aligning to TRBD1. The V gene's germline CDR1 is LNHDA and CDR2 SQIVND (reference sequence). CDR3 length equals 13 residues. The V and J ends lost 6 bases and 1 base, in that order; junction bases with no gene match: 2. Here the CDR3 DNA reads TGTGCCAGTAGAAGACAGGGGTCCTACGAGCAGTACTTC. Amino acid sequence: CASRRQGSYEQYF.

The rearrangement links TRBV7-9 to TRBJ1-2; D is perhaps TRBD1 (5 bases). V shed 4 bases and J shed 4 bases, with 19 bases lying between them. Germline V gives CDR1 SEHNR, CDR2 FQNEAQ (reference sequence). The CDR3 runs 16 residues. The CDR3 loop is CASSSLDIPDVYGYTF. DNA for the CDR3: TGTGCCAGCAGCTCGTTGGACATCCCTGACGTCTATGGCTACACCTTC. Variable domain in full (rest from reference TRBV7-9 and TRBJ1-2): DTGVSQNPRHKITKRGQNVTFRCDPISEHNRLYWYRQTLGQGPEFLTYFQNEAQLEKSRLLSDRFSAERPKGSFSTLEIQRTEQGDSAMYLCASSSLDIPDVYGYTFGSGTRLTVV.

This rearrangement joins TRBV5-4 to TRBJ2-3; D is perhaps TRBD2 (6 bases). The germline V gene encodes CDR1 SGHNT and CDR2 YYREEE (reference sequence). V was cut by 0 bases and J by 9 bases, with 11 bases left in between. The CDR3 is 13 residues long. As DNA, the CDR3 is TGTGCCAGCAGCTTGGGCGGGGCGCGGACGCAGTATTTT. As protein: CASSLGGARTQYF.

The chain has TRBV19 and TRBJ1-1; no firm D call. This CDR3 region has 12 residues. Trimming cost V 6 bases and J 4 bases, with 9 bases left between them. Germline values: CDR1 LNHDA, CDR2 SQIVND (reference sequence). In nucleotides, the CDR3 is TGTGCCAGTAGCTATCATGGCACTGAAGCTTTCTTT. It translates to CASSYHGTEAFF. Based on the CDR3 plus reference TRBV19 and TRBJ1-1, the full variable domain is DGGITQSPKYLFRKEGQNVTLSCEQNLNHDAMYWYRQDPGQGLRLIYYSQIVNDFQKGDIAEGYSVSREKKESFPLTVTSAQKNPTAFYLCASSYHGTEAFFGQGTRLTVV.

The chain is built from TRBV28 and TRBJ2-3; 12 bases align to TRBD2. Trimming at V came to 5 bases and at J to 4 bases, leaving 10 bases not matched to a gene. The CDR3 contains 17 residues. Germline V lookup: CDR1 MDHEN, CDR2 SYDVKM. The CDR3 DNA reads TGTGCCAGCAGTGCCCGGAGCGCTAGCGGGAGGGCAGATACGCAGTATTTT. Translating gives CASSARSASGRADTQYF. The whole variable domain, remainder taken from reference TRBV28 and TRBJ2-3, is DVKVTQSSRYLVKRTGEKVFLECVQDMDHENMFWYRQDPGLGLRLIYFSYDVKMKEKGDIPEGYSVSREKKERFSLILESASTNQTSMYLCASSARSASGRADTQYFGPGTRLTVL.

CDR3 nucleotides: TGTGCCAGCAGCCCTAGCGGGGGGGCGACAGATACGCAGTATTTT. Translation gives CASSPSGGATDTQYF. The chain carries TRBV7-7 and TRBJ2-3; 12 bases fit TRBD2. Trimming at V came to 5 bases and at J to 3 bases, leaving 3 bases not matched to a gene. This CDR3 is built from 15 residues. CDR1 is SSHAT, CDR2 FNYEAQ, per germline (reference sequence).

The chain is built from TRBV2 and TRBJ1-1, with D possibly TRBD1 on 5 matching bases. The CDR3 covers 14 residues. Trimming stripped 2 bases from V and 5 bases from J, with 12 bases between. Germline V gives CDR1 SNHLY, CDR2 FYNNEI. The CDR3 sequence: CASSERGMLTEAFF. As DNA, the CDR3 is TGTGCCAGCAGTGAACGGGGGATGTTGACTGAAGCTTTCTTT.

The V and J genes are TRBV30 and TRBJ2-7; D call uncertain. V lost 0 bases and J lost 0, with 12 bases in between. Germline V gives CDR1 GTSNPN, CDR2 SVGIG (reference sequence). The CDR3 runs to 15 residues. CDR3 nucleotides: TGTGCCTGGAGTGTACCCGGTTACAGCTCCTACGAGCAGTACTTC. Translation gives CAWSVPGYSSYEQYF.

The chain joins TRBV11-1 to TRBJ2-7, with a possible D match to TRBD1 (5 bases). Trimming took off 5 bases at V and 3 bases at J, with 11 bases between the two ends. Germline V CDR1 and CDR2: SGHAT, FQDESV (reference sequence). The CDR3 spans 13 residues. CDR3 loop: CASSHGRGYEQYF. The CDR3 DNA is TGTGCCAGCAGCCACGGAAGGGGCTACGAGCAGTACTTC.

The chain joins TRBV5-4 to TRBJ1-2; 7 nucleotides align to TRBD1. V trimming: 4 bases; J trimming: 7 bases; junction bases outside the gene matches: 7. CDR3 length: 13 residues. Germline lookup yields CDR1 SGHNT and CDR2 YYREEE (reference sequence). The CDR3 loop is CASSLRQGGGYTF. The CDR3 nucleotides read TGTGCCAGCAGCCTACGACAGGGCGGTGGCTACACCTTC.

The chain employs TRBV19 and TRBJ2-1, with 8 bases lining up with TRBD1. Germline V CDR1 and CDR2: LNHDA, SQIVND (reference sequence). The CDR3 is made up of 16 amino acids. J lost 6 bases, V lost 5 bases, and 12 bases had no gene match. This chain's CDR3 is CASSPLDRGWGNEQFF. CDR3 coding DNA: TGTGCCAGTAGTCCACTCGACAGGGGTTGGGGCAATGAGCAGTTCTTC.

This clone showed up just once. The chain combines TRBV2 with TRBJ2-7; D not certain. CDR3 length: 13 amino acids. Trimming took off 2 bases at V and 1 base at J, with 6 bases between the two ends. Germline CDR1 SNHLY, CDR2 FYNNEI. The CDR3 coding sequence is TGTGCCAGCAGTGAACCTTTTTCCTACGAGCAGTACTTC. Translation gives CASSEPFSYEQYF.

The chain combines TRBV4-1 with TRBJ1-4; D unresolved. Germline CDR1 and CDR2: MGHRA and YSYEKL. Trimming pared 4 bases from V and 8 bases from J, leaving 14 bases between. The length of the CDR3 is 14 residues. CDR3 sequence: CASSPPGGREKLFF. CDR3 DNA sequence: TGCGCCAGCAGCCCTCCTGGAGGGAGGGAAAAACTGTTTTTT.

The chain joins TRBV19 to TRBJ1-5; possible D gene TRBD1, 6 bases. The germline V gene has CDR1 LNHDA and CDR2 SQIVND (reference sequence). The V gene lost 6 bases and the J gene lost 4 bases, with 10 bases spanning the gap. This CDR3 comprises 13 residues. The CDR3 sequence is CASRGGVNQPQHF. In DNA, the CDR3 is TGTGCCAGTAGAGGGGGAGTAAATCAGCCCCAGCATTTT.

The gene calls are TRBV9 and TRBJ1-1; weak D call: TRBD1 (5 bases). Deletions cut 0 bases from V and 3 bases from J, with 6 bases between. The CDR3 sequence is 13 residues long. Germline loops: CDR1 SGDLS, CDR2 YYNGEE. The chain's CDR3 is CASSVEGYTEAFF. The DNA of the CDR3 is TGTGCCAGCAGCGTAGAGGGGTACACTGAAGCTTTCTTT.

V is TRBV6-4 and J is TRBJ2-2; 10 nucleotides line up with TRBD2. In germline, CDR1 is MRHNA, CDR2 SNTAGT. CDR3 size: 17 residues. Losses at the gene ends were 1 base for V and 6 bases for J; bases not matched to a gene: 8. The CDR3, as DNA: TGTGCCAGCAGTGACTGGAAGCGGGGGGGCCCCGCCGGGGAGCTGTTTTTT. Protein sequence: CASSDWKRGGPAGELFF.

This sequence joins TRBV5-6 and TRBJ1-2, with a weak D call TRBD1 (6 bases). The CDR3 length is 13 residues. Trimming pared 0 bases from V and 7 bases from J, leaving 10 bases between. CDR1 SGHDT and CDR2 YYEEEE come from the germline V gene. The CDR3 loop reads CASSLVLGAGYTF. DNA of the CDR3: TGTGCCAGCAGCTTGGTTTTGGGGGCTGGCTACACCTTC.

The chain has TRBV7-9 and TRBJ1-2; 7 nucleotides agree with TRBD1. Germline CDR1 reads SEHNR; CDR2 reads FQNEAQ (reference sequence). The CDR3 loop spans 12 amino acids. The trim removed 1 base at V and 10 bases at J, leaving 3 bases unmatched. CDR3 in amino acids: CASSLGGGHYTF. The CDR3 DNA is TGTGCCAGCAGCTTAGGAGGGGGCCACTACACCTTC.

The V and J genes are TRBV21-1 and TRBJ1-4; the table's TRBD1 call for D was not verified on the DNA. TRBV21-1 is deemed a pseudogene. The CDR3 extends over 16 amino acids. CDR3 region: CASSKVVRGRNEKLFF. CDR3 bases: TGTGCCAGCAGCAAAGTGGTCAGGGGGAGAAATGAAAAACTGTTTTTT.

The sample holds one count of this clone. The J gene is TRBJ1-6, the V gene TRBV25-1, with 8 bases aligning to TRBD1. The germline V gene encodes CDR1 MGHDK and CDR2 SYGVNS. Trimming took 4 bases from V and 10 from J; bases not matched to a gene: 6. The CDR3 sequence is 14 residues long. The CDR3 DNA follows: TGTGCCAGCAGTGTGGGACAGGCAGCCTCACCCCTCCACTTT. Amino acids: CASSVGQAASPLHF. The complete variable domain, with remaining parts taken from reference TRBV25-1 and TRBJ1-6, reads EADIYQTPRYLVIGTGKKITLECSQTMGHDKMYWYQQDPGMELHLIHYSYGVNSTEKGDLSSESTVSRIRTEHFPLTLESARPSHTSQYLCASSVGQAASPLHFGNGTRLTVT.

The chain joins TRBV2 to TRBJ2-3, with TRBD2 identical over 14 bases. The CDR3 is made up of 17 amino acids. J was trimmed by 2 bases and V by 9 bases; bases with no gene match: 10. Germline-derived CDR1 and CDR2 are SNHLY and FYNNEI. Written as DNA, the CDR3 is TGTGCCAGGGGGAGACTAGCGGGAGGGTCCTACACAGATACGCAGTATTTT. This translates into CARGRLAGGSYTDTQYF.

The chain joins TRBV7-2 to TRBJ2-1; D might be TRBD2 (5 bases). The V end lost 4 bases, the J end lost 0 bases, and 13 bases lay between the germline ends. Germline loops: CDR1 SGHTA, CDR2 FQGNSA. This CDR3 spans 16 amino acids. This CDR3 reads CASSYLASSSYNEQFF. For the CDR3, the DNA is TGTGCCAGCAGCTACTTAGCGAGTAGCTCCTACAATGAGCAGTTCTTC.

This sequence joins TRBV7-3 and TRBJ2-3; TRBD2 agrees at 9 bases. This CDR3 spans 14 amino acids. J was trimmed by 5 bases and V by 6 bases; bases with no gene match: 6. The germline gives CDR1 SGHTA, CDR2 FQGTGA. The CDR3 nucleotides are TGTGCCAGCAGTGTAGCGGGAGCAGGAGATACGCAGTATTTT. This gives the protein CASSVAGAGDTQYF.

The chain combines TRBV6-1 with TRBJ2-2, with no clear D. This CDR3 is built from 17 residues. Looked up from germline, CDR1 is MNHNS and CDR2 is SASEGT. With 8 bases removed from V and 4 bases from J, the gap between germline ends came to 23 bases. The CDR3 reads CASGEGPTLAVTGELFF. CDR3 sequence (DNA): TGTGCCAGCGGAGAAGGGCCGACCCTCGCGGTCACCGGGGAGCTGTTTTTT.

This chain joins TRBV10-3 and TRBJ1-5, with D perhaps TRBD1 (5 bases). The CDR3 spans 14 residues. Germline V lookup: CDR1 ENHRY, CDR2 SYGVKD. The ends were cut back, 10 bases at V and 2 bases at J, with 15 bases in the middle. As DNA, the CDR3 is TGTGCCACCTTGGACACCGATCGCAATCAGCCCCAGCATTTT. This translates into CATLDTDRNQPQHF.